The 3 T cell receptor beta chains given below trace back to one sample, sequenced in a study of T cells in localized non-small cell lung cancer. Assay used: immunoSEQ multiplex PCR; TCRdb lists only in-frame clones, some missing. In the table there are 50,000 to 75,000 clones, 85% to 90% of which are singletons. The sequences come from peripheral blood, collected before any cancer treatment. The receptors were gathered from a man aged 40-75 years with stage I squamous cell lung carcinoma.

V usage is TRBV7-2 and J usage is TRBJ2-2; D is undetermined. Germline CDR1 SGHTA, CDR2 FQGNSA. V lost 7 bases to trimming and J lost 0 bases, with 9 bases between them. CDR3 size: 14 residues. The CDR3 spells CASTQYANTGELFF. CDR3 in DNA: TGTGCCAGCACTCAATACGCGAACACCGGGGAGCTGTTTTTT.

J is TRBJ1-3 and V is TRBV4-2; the D is unclear. CDR3 length: 15 residues. The V gene lost 1 base and the J gene lost 4 bases, with 11 bases spanning the gap. Germline V gives CDR1 LGHNA, CDR2 YNFKEQ. The CDR3 coding sequence is TGTGCCAGCAGCCAAGGGGCAGTTGCCGGAAACACCATATATTTT. Its protein is CASSQGAVAGNTIYF.

This chain joins TRBV5-1 and TRBJ2-7, with 7 bases identical to TRBD2. This CDR3 spans 14 amino acids. Germline lookup yields CDR1 SGHRS and CDR2 YFSETQ. V was pared by 1 base and J by 4 bases, with 5 bases of the junction left unmatched. The CDR3 reads CASSLWAGEYEQYF. The CDR3 coding sequence is TGCGCCAGCAGCTTGTGGGCGGGAGAATACGAGCAGTACTTC.